This T cell receptor (beta chain) was recorded in a study of T cells in Graves' hyperthyroidism and ophthalmopathy (dated 2019 in TCRdb). Broadly, across the study: Peripheral blood was collected at initial diagnosis, before any treatment. For training and testing, the 95 to 100 patients in the discovery cohort were randomly divided in a 7:3 ratio. After blood sampling, hyperthyroidism patients were treated with methimazole at a starting dose of 30 mg daily, and ophthalmopathy patients were treated with high-dose intravenous methylprednisolone. In addition, the study compared T-cell repertoires in thyroid tissue and in blood from five or six Graves' hyperthyroidism patients. Whether ophthalmopathy could be predicted prospectively was tested in an independent validation cohort made up of roughly 19 hyperthyroidism patients plus 17 patients who later progressed to ophthalmopathy. A discovery cohort of around 98 patients, about 40 with Graves' ophthalmopathy and 57 with stable Graves' hyperthyroidism, was used to find distinguishing TCR V-J signatures. TCR Vbeta CDR3 sequencing of 140 or so peripheral blood samples (43 ophthalmopathy, under 80 hyperthyroidism and about 17 progressor patients) is reported in the paper.

Stable Graves' hyperthyroidism was defined as no progression to ophthalmopathy during 18 months of follow-up. Hyperthyroidism patients were newly diagnosed, had a disease duration of under 2 months, and were aged 18 to 65 years. Exclusion was applied to patients with uncontrolled infections, other autoimmune diseases, pregnancy or lactation. Diagnoses were based on clinical symptoms, serum thyroxine and TRAb, thyroid ultrasound and orbital computed tomography. PBMCs were separated from 8 to 10 ml of fresh peripheral blood using Ficoll-Paque density gradient centrifugation. Total RNA was extracted using Trizol reagent, and RNA quality was assessed on an Agilent 2100 Bioanalyzer. On the study overall, not on this receptor specifically: In validation, the model predicted progression to ophthalmopathy with 65% to 71% sensitivity and over 72% specificity, a median of about 6.7 months before onset. No statistical method was used to fix the sample size in advance, and group allocation was not hidden from the investigators. A 13 V-J signature model separated ophthalmopathy from stable hyperthyroidism, with just over 85% sensitivity and 81.08% specificity in cross-validation and 80%/75% in testing. Most expanded thyroid clonotypes (frequency above 0.001) were also detected in blood, suggesting blood repertoires may reflect thyroid immune responses.

The CDR3 runs 15 amino acids, cysteine and phenylalanine included. Of the read, only the CDR3 DNA is kept; its 45 bases are in frame from base 1. Relative to germline, V is 4 bases shorter and J is 6 bases shorter, with 18 bases between their ends. CDR1 MNHEY and CDR2 SVGAGI are derived from the germline V gene. This clonotype showed up just a few times. No cognate antigen has been identified for it. Base qualities were left out, and no much larger clone turns up one base away. The TCR beta CDR3 regions were amplified from the RNA transcripts. The first round of RT-PCR for the TCR CDR3 was performed with the HTBI primer set and the Qiagen OneStep RT-PCR kit. A second multiplex PCR round built the libraries, followed by size selection and purification. Libraries were sequenced paired-end with 100 bp reads on an Illumina HiSeq2000. The study's own analysis went as follows. SOAPnuke was used to process the raw data, removing reads that contained adapters or uncalled bases, had a mean Phred below 15, or lacked an exact match to the constant primer or identifier. COPE v1.2.5 was used to merge high-quality paired reads, and clonotypes were defined as unique nucleotide sequences. MiTCR v1.1 was used to align the clonotypes against IMGT TRBV, TRBD and TRBJ reference segments. Analysis was restricted to V-J combinations with a frequency above 0.0001, which covered just over 98% of repertoires. The TCS score was defined as the ratio of F50 (clonal expansion) to E x V (chaos), calculated using BLOSUM62-based TCRdist between CDR3 peptides within each V-J. Welch's t-statistics and random forest reduced 450 to 600 V-J features to 13, which were used in a naive Bayes classifier (R e1071). The similarity between thyroid and blood repertoires was quantified using the Morisita-Horn index. TCRdb cleaned the public reads at Q25 with fastp, built clones with MiXCR and kept in-frame beta chains. Records with the same CDR3 protein are collapsed into one entry carrying the most frequent genes and DNA. Here the V and J calls rest on TCRdb's processing, not on the authors' analysis. This sample is represented by hundreds of thousands of distinct CDR3 sequences; just over 35% of them were singletons. Jointly, the top ten make up 30% to 40% of the sample.

The clonotype was recovered from a middle-aged woman with Graves' hyperthyroidism. Material: blood. The sequence is built from TRBV6-5 and TRBJ1-2; a tentative D match to TRBD1 spans 6 bases. In nucleotide form, the sequence is TGTGCCAGCAGTTCGGCTTACAGGGAAGTACATGGCTACACCTTC. Its protein is CASSSAYREVHGYTF.